This is a list of T cell receptor beta chains from one sample in a study of response to subunit inactivated influenza vaccine. In TCRdb, the RT-PCR reads were re-called with MiXCR into one record per CDR3 protein. The sample lists 500,000 to 700,000 distinct CDR3 sequences; approximately 24% were seen once. The data were also submitted as part of a second study, on T cells expressing NK-cell markers.

The sample in question was CD4+ T cells sorted from PBMCs, obtained approximately 12 days after vaccination. The source of these receptors is a man between 45 and 60 years old who received an inactivated influenza vaccine. Both conserved end residues are part of each CDR3. The order of the fields is D gene, J gene, clone size, V gene, CDR3 protein, CDR3 DNA. A D gene is named only where the DNA matches it firmly. Rows may omit the clone size; those that give it use once, few, many or a size class.

d_call: -
j_call: TRBJ1-5
clone_size: -
v_call: TRBV12-3/TRBV12-4
cdr3_aa: CASSLAQSNQPQHF
cdr3_nt: TGTGCCAGCAGTTTAGCCCAGAGCAATCAGCCCCAGCATTTT

d_call: -
j_call: TRBJ2-1
clone_size: -
v_call: TRBV20-1
cdr3_aa: CSAIGGTSYNEQFF
cdr3_nt: TGCAGTGCTATCGGGGGTACGTCCTACAATGAGCAGTTCTTC

d_call: -
j_call: TRBJ2-6
clone_size: -
v_call: TRBV12-3/TRBV12-4
cdr3_aa: CASKPLGTSSGANVLTF
cdr3_nt: TGTGCCAGCAAGCCCCTGGGCACCAGCTCTGGGGCCAACGTCCTGACTTTC

d_call: TRBD2
j_call: TRBJ2-2
clone_size: few
v_call: TRBV28
cdr3_aa: CASSSSGLRSGELFF
cdr3_nt: TGTGCCAGCAGTAGCTCGGGACTAAGGTCCGGGGAGCTGTTTTTT

d_call: TRBD1
j_call: TRBJ1-2
clone_size: few
v_call: TRBV28
cdr3_aa: CASSTGGVDGYTF
cdr3_nt: TGTGCCAGCAGTACAGGGGGGGTCGATGGCTACACCTTC

d_call: -
j_call: TRBJ2-4
clone_size: many
v_call: TRBV7-9
cdr3_aa: CASSSLGLLVGKNIQYF
cdr3_nt: TGTGCCAGCAGCAGCTTAGGCCTACTCGTGGGCAAAAACATTCAGTACTTC

d_call: -
j_call: TRBJ2-3
clone_size: few
v_call: TRBV29-1
cdr3_aa: CSETGLLTDTQYF
cdr3_nt: TGCAGCGAAACGGGACTCCTCACAGATACGCAGTATTTT

d_call: -
j_call: TRBJ2-6
clone_size: -
v_call: TRBV11-2
cdr3_aa: CASSEQRGGANVLTF
cdr3_nt: TGTGCCAGCAGCGAGCAAAGGGGCGGGGCCAACGTCCTGACTTTC

d_call: TRBD1
j_call: TRBJ2-3
clone_size: -
v_call: TRBV29-1
cdr3_aa: CSAPPYRGRTDTQYF
cdr3_nt: TGCAGCGCCCCCCCCTACAGGGGGAGGACAGATACGCAGTATTTT

d_call: -
j_call: TRBJ2-6
clone_size: few
v_call: TRBV20-1
cdr3_aa: CSATVRSGANVLTF
cdr3_nt: TGCAGTGCTACGGTACGCTCTGGGGCCAACGTCCTGACTTTC

d_call: TRBD2
j_call: TRBJ2-5
clone_size: -
v_call: TRBV18
cdr3_aa: CASSSTSGAQETQYF
cdr3_nt: TGTGCCAGCTCATCTACTAGCGGGGCACAAGAGACCCAGTACTTC

d_call: TRBD2
j_call: TRBJ2-7
clone_size: few
v_call: TRBV4-3
cdr3_aa: CASSQDYRGDEQYF
cdr3_nt: TGCGCCAGCAGCCAAGATTATCGGGGGGACGAGCAGTACTTC

d_call: -
j_call: TRBJ2-1
clone_size: few
v_call: TRBV29-1
cdr3_aa: CSVEGARGPGALDEQFF
cdr3_nt: TGCAGCGTTGAAGGGGCCCGAGGACCTGGTGCTTTGGATGAGCAGTTCTTC

d_call: -
j_call: TRBJ2-3
clone_size: few
v_call: TRBV12-3/TRBV12-4
cdr3_aa: CASSLGSVPTDTQYF
cdr3_nt: TGTGCCAGCAGTTTAGGGAGCGTCCCCACAGATACGCAGTATTTT

d_call: -
j_call: TRBJ1-1
clone_size: few
v_call: TRBV9
cdr3_aa: CASSPHGRADTEAFF
cdr3_nt: TGTGCCAGCAGCCCTCACGGGAGGGCGGACACTGAAGCTTTCTTT

d_call: -
j_call: TRBJ1-3
clone_size: few
v_call: TRBV5-1
cdr3_aa: CASGDGNSGNTIYF
cdr3_nt: TGCGCCAGTGGGGACGGCAACTCTGGAAACACCATATATTTT

d_call: -
j_call: TRBJ2-5
clone_size: few
v_call: TRBV20-1
cdr3_aa: CSARAGQETQYF
cdr3_nt: TGCAGTGCTAGAGCGGGACAAGAGACCCAGTACTTC

d_call: -
j_call: TRBJ2-3
clone_size: -
v_call: TRBV11-2
cdr3_aa: CASSLWREDHPSTDTQYF
cdr3_nt: TGTGCCAGCAGCTTATGGAGGGAGGACCATCCTAGCACAGATACGCAGTATTTT

d_call: TRBD1
j_call: TRBJ2-7
clone_size: -
v_call: TRBV12-3/TRBV12-4
cdr3_aa: CASSLGTGGADYEQYF
cdr3_nt: TGTGCCAGCAGCCTCGGGACAGGCGGAGCCGACTACGAGCAGTACTTC

d_call: TRBD2
j_call: TRBJ2-3
clone_size: few
v_call: TRBV7-9
cdr3_aa: CASRKLAGRSDTQYF
cdr3_nt: TGTGCCAGCAGGAAACTAGCGGGGAGGTCAGATACGCAGTATTTT

d_call: TRBD1
j_call: TRBJ1-4
clone_size: few
v_call: TRBV20-1
cdr3_aa: CSARSDRGLEKLFF
cdr3_nt: TGCAGTGCTAGATCGGACAGGGGGCTAGAAAAACTGTTTTTT

d_call: -
j_call: TRBJ1-2
clone_size: -
v_call: TRBV29-1
cdr3_aa: CSTLGGGDGYTF
cdr3_nt: TGCAGCACCCTAGGAGGAGGAGATGGCTACACCTTC

d_call: TRBD2
j_call: TRBJ2-1
clone_size: once
v_call: TRBV20-1
cdr3_aa: CSADTGTSGRITYNEQFF
cdr3_nt: TGCAGTGCTGACACTGGGACTAGCGGGAGAATCACCTACAATGAGCAGTTCTTC

d_call: -
j_call: TRBJ2-5
clone_size: once
v_call: TRBV4-3
cdr3_aa: CASSQEGRVRETQYF
cdr3_nt: TGCGCCAGCAGCCAAGAGGGTCGGGTAAGGGAGACCCAGTACTTC

d_call: -
j_call: TRBJ2-3
clone_size: -
v_call: TRBV20-1
cdr3_aa: CSARAGATRTDTQYF
cdr3_nt: TGCAGTGCTAGAGCGGGAGCGACTCGCACAGATACGCAGTATTTT

d_call: TRBD1
j_call: TRBJ2-1
clone_size: few
v_call: TRBV20-1
cdr3_aa: CSARTGGWGNEQFF
cdr3_nt: TGCAGTGCAAGGACAGGGGGTTGGGGCAATGAGCAGTTCTTC

d_call: -
j_call: TRBJ1-5
clone_size: -
v_call: TRBV20-1
cdr3_aa: CSAQSTADQPQHF
cdr3_nt: TGCAGTGCCCAGAGCACAGCCGATCAGCCCCAGCATTTT

d_call: -
j_call: TRBJ1-2
clone_size: few
v_call: TRBV6-2/TRBV6-3
cdr3_aa: CASTGQSYWGYTF
cdr3_nt: TGTGCCAGCACCGGACAGTCCTATTGGGGCTACACCTTC

d_call: TRBD2
j_call: TRBJ2-3
clone_size: few
v_call: TRBV4-2
cdr3_aa: CASKTQRGSTDTQYF
cdr3_nt: TGTGCCAGCAAAACCCAGCGGGGGAGCACAGATACGCAGTATTTT

d_call: -
j_call: TRBJ2-7
clone_size: -
v_call: TRBV6-1
cdr3_aa: CASSPTVAYEQYF
cdr3_nt: TGTGCCAGCAGCCCCACCGTGGCCTACGAGCAGTACTTC

d_call: -
j_call: TRBJ1-2
clone_size: -
v_call: TRBV29-1
cdr3_aa: CSVGPPWGVGYGYTF
cdr3_nt: TGCAGCGTTGGACCCCCTTGGGGGGTTGGCTATGGCTACACCTTC

d_call: -
j_call: TRBJ1-5
clone_size: -
v_call: TRBV11-2
cdr3_aa: CASSLTENQPQHF
cdr3_nt: TGTGCCAGCAGCTTAACGGAGAATCAGCCCCAGCATTTT

d_call: -
j_call: TRBJ1-4
clone_size: -
v_call: TRBV3-1
cdr3_aa: CASSQDLSEKLFF
cdr3_nt: TGTGCCAGCAGCCAAGATTTGTCGGAAAAACTGTTTTTT

d_call: -
j_call: TRBJ2-7
clone_size: many
v_call: TRBV24-1
cdr3_aa: CATSDSQNLAEQYF
cdr3_nt: TGTGCCACCAGTGATTCACAGAATCTAGCCGAGCAGTACTTC

d_call: -
j_call: TRBJ2-5
clone_size: few
v_call: TRBV5-1
cdr3_aa: CASRRETLDETQYF
cdr3_nt: TGCGCCAGCCGACGAGAGACCCTTGATGAGACCCAGTACTTC